This T cell receptor (beta chain) was captured in a study of blood T cell repertoires in COVID-19. On the study more broadly: Whether acute or convalescent, the COVID-19 samples came from the United States, Italy and Spain. Sources were T cells, B-cell-depleted T cells, or PBMCs; the material itself was cDNA or gDNA.

As originally analysed: For nucleated cells, counts were estimated from reference gene primer amplification. Sequencing used immunoSEQ multiplex PCR; TCRdb keeps in-frame clones, though not all of them. That table gives V, J and clone size, and the DNA gave D and trimming. The sample yields fewer than 200,000 clones, 86% seen once. With 6 bases removed from V and 0 bases from J, the gap between germline ends came to 11 bases. The CDR3 extends over 14 amino acids. Germline V gene lookup returns CDR1 MDHEN and CDR2 SYDVKM. This TCR was sampled from a man aged 45-65 years with active or convalescent COVID-19. The material sequenced was peripheral blood. The V call is TRBV28, the J call TRBJ1-2; D remains unclear. The CDR3 nucleotides are TGTGCCAGCAGCACCACATCAACTAACTATGGCTACACCTTC. This codes for CASSTTSTNYGYTF.